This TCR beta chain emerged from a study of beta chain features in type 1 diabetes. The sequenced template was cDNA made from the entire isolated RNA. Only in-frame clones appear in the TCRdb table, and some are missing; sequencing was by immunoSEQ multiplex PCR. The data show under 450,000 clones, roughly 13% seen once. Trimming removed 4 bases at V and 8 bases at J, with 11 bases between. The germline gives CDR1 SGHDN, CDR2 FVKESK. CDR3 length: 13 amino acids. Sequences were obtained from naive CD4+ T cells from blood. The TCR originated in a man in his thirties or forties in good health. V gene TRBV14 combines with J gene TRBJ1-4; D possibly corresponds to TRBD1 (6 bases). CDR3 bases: TGTGCCAGCAGCCCAGGGGTACAGGAAAAACTGTTTTTT. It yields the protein CASSPGVQEKLFF.